The clone carrying this T cell receptor beta chain was seen only once. The data stem from a study of lymphopenia after photon versus proton radiotherapy. The germline V gene has CDR1 GTSNPN and CDR2 SVGIG (reference sequence). V lost 3 bases, J lost 5 bases, and 7 bases stayed unmatched. The CDR3 sequence is 15 residues long. Clones were sequenced by immunoSEQ multiplex PCR, and TCRdb holds only the in-frame ones, with some missing. There are over 35,000 clones in the sample; 86% occur only once, and under 13% lies in the top ten. The chain has TRBV30 and TRBJ2-2; TRBD1 matches at 9 bases. This sample comprised peripheral blood, obtained from a patient treated with proton-based radiotherapy. This clonotype originated in a woman aged 70-85 years with pancreatic cancer. Some clones in this sample may be carry-over from other donors' samples. CDR3 in amino acids: CAWRKQGAGTGELFF. The CDR3 nucleotides read TGTGCCTGGAGAAAACAGGGGGCTGGAACCGGGGAGCTGTTTTTT.